This T cell receptor beta chain was obtained from a study of T-cell reconstitution after alpha-beta-depleted transplantation in children. General study findings and limits: Reportedly, alpha-beta T cells present about two months post-transplant originated from several hundred expanded clones of graft origin. Once a year had passed after transplant, T-cell counts and diversity came mostly from newly produced T cells.

A remark on this clonotype: Its antigen is unidentified.

Preparation of the TCRbeta library was carried out with unique molecular identifiers. TCRdb itself ran the PCR reads through MiXCR, one entry per CDR3 protein. Among hundreds of thousands of distinct CDR3 sequences, around 15% were seen once, and the ten largest hold roughly 41%. The sequencing used PBMCs, mostly from graft donor cells, collected 360 days after TCRalphabeta/CD19-depleted stem cell transplant. The receptor was derived from a male patient aged 2 to 9 who had a stem cell transplant for acute lymphoblastic leukemia, so the T cells may come from the graft donor.

CDR3 sequence: CASGLSGNTIYF. CDR3 DNA: TGTGCTAGTGGTCTCTCTGGAAACACCATATATTTT. The chain recombines TRBV12-5 with TRBJ1-3; D not resolved. This CDR3 contains 12 residues. CDR1 LGHNT and CDR2 FRNRAP come from the germline V gene. Trimming left V 5 bases short and J 0 bases short, with 2 bases between.